The clone carrying this T cell receptor (beta chain) was picked up many times. Antigen unknown. After constant-region reverse-primer amplification, full-length variable regions underwent semi-nested PCR with Nested Universal Primer A. TCRdb processed the 5' RACE reads anew with MiXCR; each CDR3 protein has one entry. Of 50,000 to 60,000 distinct CDR3 sequences listed, less than 25% are singletons. Study findings and constraints: Tumor Tregs overlapped most with tumor, then blood, naive CD4+ cells. The TCR gene usage of tumor memory CD4+ T cells clustered together with blood and lymph node memory CD4+ cells and with lymph node naive CD4+ cells. Larger-cohort validation covered only one TCR beta V-J rearrangement.

Cells sorted as Tregs were CD4+, CD25+ and CD127-/low. Sequencing used tumor-infiltrating Tregs sorted from the breast tumor. The receptor comes from a female donor with breast cancer.

CDR3 coding DNA: TGTGCCAGCAGCCCGACGGAGCGGGGGGACCAAGAGACCCAGTACTTC. Residues: CASSPTERGDQETQYF. The chain carries TRBV13 and TRBJ2-5, with 9 bases aligning to TRBD2. Trimming removed 5 bases from V and 0 bases from J; junction bases left unmatched: 7. Germline assignment: CDR1 PRHDT and CDR2 FYEKMQ (reference sequence). The CDR3 extends over 16 amino acids.